This T cell receptor (beta chain) was sequenced during a study of T cells in Graves' hyperthyroidism and ophthalmopathy. The study defined stable Graves' hyperthyroidism as no ophthalmopathy progression within 18 months. Each patient was aged 18 to 65 and had newly diagnosed hyperthyroidism of under 2 months' duration. The study excluded patients with uncontrolled infection, other autoimmune disease, pregnancy or lactation. Deletions cut 0 bases from V and 4 bases from J, with 10 bases between. Germline assignment: CDR1 SGHAT and CDR2 FQNNGV. CDR3 size: 15 residues. This clonotype was seen many times. The antigen is unknown. Amplification targeted TCR beta CDR3 regions from RNA transcripts. HTBI primers were the set used in a first-round RT-PCR of the TCR CDR3. TCRdb used MiXCR to reprocess the multiplex PCR reads, holding one entry per CDR3 protein. Of some 720,000 distinct CDR3 sequences listed, about a sixth are singletons.

General study findings and limits: Expanded thyroid clonotypes (above 0.001) were mostly also found in blood.

This chain uses TRBV11-2 with TRBJ2-1; weak D call: TRBD1 (6 bases). The sample was blood. This receptor was identified in a young man with Graves' hyperthyroidism. For the CDR3, the DNA is TGTGCCAGCAGCTTAGAGGGACACTATTACAATGAGCAGTTCTTC. Translated, it gives CASSLEGHYYNEQFF.